The rows below give T cell receptor beta chains drawn from one sample of a study of blood T cell repertoires in COVID-19. Using immunoSEQ multiplex PCR, the repertoire was profiled, and TCRdb retains in-frame clones only, with some absent. The sample records 250,000 to 350,000 clones, around 85% being singletons. Sequenced sample: peripheral blood. The receptors come from a human donor with COVID-19, enrolled during active disease. The donor label of this sample is uncertain. The CDR3 runs from the conserved cysteine through the conserved F or W. A D gene is named only where the DNA matches it firmly. Clone size appears in some rows only: once, few, many, or a class for an expanded clone.

V gene,clone size,D gene,J gene,CDR3 protein,CDR3 DNA
TRBV19,NA,NA,TRBJ1-4,CASRPSGLYNEKLFF,TGTGCCAGCCGCCCATCCGGACTCTATAATGAAAAACTGTTTTTT
TRBV27,NA,NA,TRBJ2-7,CASSFNPAYEQYF,TGTGCCAGCAGTTTTAACCCAGCCTACGAGCAGTACTTC
TRBV6-2/TRBV6-3,NA,NA,TRBJ1-4,CASSRQRINEKLFF,TGTGCCAGCAGTAGACAGAGAATTAATGAAAAACTGTTTTTT
TRBV13,NA,NA,TRBJ2-7,CASSLTAGPYEQYF,TGTGCCAGCAGCCTCACGGCAGGCCCCTACGAGCAGTACTTC
TRBV5-5,once,TRBD1,TRBJ1-6,CASMLGGTGKDSYNSPLHF,TGTGCCAGCATGTTGGGAGGGACAGGGAAAGACTCCTATAATTCACCCCTCCACTTT
TRBV18,NA,TRBD1,TRBJ2-3,CASSPPQGTGGPDTQYF,TGTGCCAGCTCACCACCGCAAGGGACAGGGGGCCCAGATACGCAGTATTTT
TRBV19,NA,NA,TRBJ1-1,CASSQQGNTEAFF,TGTGCCAGTAGCCAACAGGGGAACACTGAAGCTTTCTTT
TRBV20-1,few,TRBD2,TRBJ2-3,CSASTSGRPDTQYF,TGCAGTGCTAGTACCAGCGGGAGACCAGATACGCAGTATTTT
TRBV2,NA,NA,TRBJ2-2,CASSELRATGELFF,TGTGCCAGCAGTGAGCTCAGGGCCACCGGGGAGCTGTTTTTT
TRBV9,NA,NA,TRBJ2-1,CASSPPEGDSYNEQFF,TGTGCCAGCAGCCCGCCGGAGGGAGATTCCTACAATGAGCAGTTCTTC
TRBV7-3,NA,NA,TRBJ2-5,CASSFGRQETQYF,TGTGCCAGCAGCTTCGGGAGACAAGAGACCCAGTACTTC
TRBV30,NA,NA,TRBJ1-1,CACSPGGGREAFF,TGTGCCTGCAGTCCCGGGGGGGGCCGTGAAGCTTTCTTT
TRBV28,few,NA,TRBJ2-5,CASSPGRGRQETQYF,TGTGCCAGCAGTCCCGGTAGGGGGAGACAAGAGACCCAGTACTTC
TRBV24-1,NA,TRBD1,TRBJ1-6,CATSETGGNNSPLHF,TGTGCCACCAGTGAGACAGGGGGTAATAATTCACCCCTCCACTTT
TRBV24-1,NA,NA,TRBJ1-5,CATSPGLNQPQHF,TGTGCCACCTCACCCGGACTTAATCAGCCCCAGCATTTT
TRBV5-1,once,TRBD1,TRBJ2-5,CASSQDRVQETQYF,TGCGCCAGCAGCCAAGACAGGGTCCAAGAGACCCAGTACTTC
TRBV30,NA,NA,TRBJ2-5,CASLRGGTQYF,TGTGCCTCCCTAAGGGGAGGGACCCAGTACTTC
TRBV6-5,NA,TRBD1,TRBJ1-2,CASRPGTVLPGYTF,TGTGCCAGCAGGCCCGGGACAGTTCTCCCTGGCTACACCTTC
TRBV30,NA,TRBD2,TRBJ2-1,CACRGGRFVEQFF,TGTGCCTGTCGTGGCGGGAGGTTTGTTGAGCAGTTCTTC
TRBV27,medium-sized,NA,TRBJ2-2,CASSPQDSPTGELFF,TGTGCCAGCAGCCCTCAGGACTCGCCCACCGGGGAGCTGTTTTTT
TRBV30,NA,TRBD1,TRBJ2-5,CAWRQGSETQYF,TGTGCCTGGAGACAGGGGAGTGAGACCCAGTACTTC
TRBV7-8,once,TRBD2,TRBJ2-6,CASSLTGLLAGGLASVLTF,TGTGCCAGCAGCTTAACCGGGTTGCTAGCGGGTGGGTTGGCTAGCGTCCTGACTTTC
TRBV5-1,NA,TRBD1,TRBJ1-4,CASSSTGVANEKLFF,TGCGCCAGCAGCTCCACAGGGGTGGCTAATGAAAAACTGTTTTTT
TRBV9,few,NA,TRBJ2-3,CASSVGASQGGTQYF,TGTGCCAGCAGCGTAGGGGCTTCTCAGGGTGGTACGCAGTATTTT
TRBV23-1,NA,NA,TRBJ1-2,CASSRGLPYYGYTF,TGCGCCAGCAGTCGCGGTTTACCCTACTATGGCTACACCTTC
TRBV11-3,NA,TRBD2,TRBJ2-5,CASSLGTSGTETQYF,TGTGCCAGCAGCTTGGGGACTAGCGGGACCGAGACCCAGTACTTC
TRBV5-1,NA,TRBD2,TRBJ2-2,CASSLWTSSTGELFF,TGCGCCAGCAGCTTGTGGACTAGCAGCACCGGGGAGCTGTTTTTT
TRBV12-3/TRBV12-4,NA,NA,TRBJ2-1,CASSFRRAEQFF,TGTGCCAGCAGTTTTAGGAGGGCCGAGCAGTTCTTC
TRBV11-3,NA,NA,TRBJ2-3,CASSLGAEGWDTQYF,TGTGCCAGCAGCTTAGGAGCAGAGGGTTGGGATACGCAGTATTTT
TRBV5-1,many,NA,TRBJ1-6,CASSWGEINGSPLHF,TGCGCCAGCAGCTGGGGGGAGATTAACGGTTCACCCCTCCACTTT
TRBV6-5,NA,NA,TRBJ1-2,CASSRTENNYGYTF,TGTGCCAGCAGTAGGACAGAGAATAACTATGGCTACACCTTC
TRBV30,once,TRBD1,TRBJ1-1,CAWSGNRGSRTEAFF,TGTGCCTGGAGTGGGAACAGGGGATCACGCACTGAAGCTTTCTTT